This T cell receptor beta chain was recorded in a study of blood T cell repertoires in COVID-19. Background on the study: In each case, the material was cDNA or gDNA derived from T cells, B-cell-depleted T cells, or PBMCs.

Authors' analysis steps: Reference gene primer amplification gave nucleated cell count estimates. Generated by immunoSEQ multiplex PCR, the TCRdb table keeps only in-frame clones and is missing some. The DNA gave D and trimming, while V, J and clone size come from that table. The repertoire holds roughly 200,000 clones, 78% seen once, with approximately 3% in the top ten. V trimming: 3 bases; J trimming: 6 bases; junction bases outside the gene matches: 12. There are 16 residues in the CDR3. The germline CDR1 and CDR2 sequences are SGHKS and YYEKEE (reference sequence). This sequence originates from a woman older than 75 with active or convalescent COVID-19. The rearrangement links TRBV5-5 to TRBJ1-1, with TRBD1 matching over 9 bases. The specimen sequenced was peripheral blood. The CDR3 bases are TGTGCCAGCAGCTCAACATTCGGACAGGGGATATCTGAAGCTTTCTTT. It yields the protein CASSSTFGQGISEAFF.